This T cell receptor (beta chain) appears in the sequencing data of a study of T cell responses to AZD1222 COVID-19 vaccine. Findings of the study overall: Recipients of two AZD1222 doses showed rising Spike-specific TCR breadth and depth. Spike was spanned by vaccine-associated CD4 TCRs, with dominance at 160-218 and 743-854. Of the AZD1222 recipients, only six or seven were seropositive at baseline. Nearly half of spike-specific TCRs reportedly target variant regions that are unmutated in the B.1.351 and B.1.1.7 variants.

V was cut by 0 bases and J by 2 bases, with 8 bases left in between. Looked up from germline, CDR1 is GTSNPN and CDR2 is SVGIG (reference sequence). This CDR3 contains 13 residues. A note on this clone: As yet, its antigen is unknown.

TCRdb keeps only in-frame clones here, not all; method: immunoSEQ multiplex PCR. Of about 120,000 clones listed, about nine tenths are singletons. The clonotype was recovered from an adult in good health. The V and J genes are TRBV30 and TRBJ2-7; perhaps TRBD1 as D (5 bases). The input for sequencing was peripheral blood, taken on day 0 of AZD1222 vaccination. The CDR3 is CAWSVGVTYEQYF. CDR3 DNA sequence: TGTGCCTGGAGTGTAGGGGTGACCTACGAGCAGTACTTC. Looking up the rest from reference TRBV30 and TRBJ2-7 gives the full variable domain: SQTIHQWPATLVQPVGSPLSLECTVEGTSNPNLYWYRQAAGRGLQLLFYSVGIGQISSEVPQNLSASRPQDRQFILSSKKLLLSDSGFYLCAWSVGVTYEQYFGPGTRLTVT.